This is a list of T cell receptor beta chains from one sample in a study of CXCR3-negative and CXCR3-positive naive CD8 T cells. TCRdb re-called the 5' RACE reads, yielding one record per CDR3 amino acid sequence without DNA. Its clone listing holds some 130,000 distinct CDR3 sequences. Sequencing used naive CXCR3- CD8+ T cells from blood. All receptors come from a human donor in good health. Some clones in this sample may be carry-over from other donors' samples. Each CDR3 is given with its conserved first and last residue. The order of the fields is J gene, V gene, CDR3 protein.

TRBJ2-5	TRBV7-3	CASSPWTSGGPGETQYF
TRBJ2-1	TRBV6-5	CASSYLTPTNEQFF
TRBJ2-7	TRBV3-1	CASSQDGGGLTGNSYEQYF
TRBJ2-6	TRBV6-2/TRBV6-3	CASIEAGANVLTF
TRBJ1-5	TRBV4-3	CASSQDGTGVQPQHF
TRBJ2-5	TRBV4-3	CASSQERPDFQETQYF
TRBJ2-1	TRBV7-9	CASSFLAGANGRYNEQFF
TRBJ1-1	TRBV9	CASSPNTGHTEAFF
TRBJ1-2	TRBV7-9	CASSFLQGGYGYTF
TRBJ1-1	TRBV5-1	CASSEGREEKNTEAFF
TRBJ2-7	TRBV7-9	CASSSPHPYEQYF
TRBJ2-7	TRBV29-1	CSVGAGVGSYEQYF
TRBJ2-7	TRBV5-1	CASSLFGTYEQYF
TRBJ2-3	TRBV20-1	CSARDFRGQSTDTQYF
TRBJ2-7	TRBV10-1	CASSELGTARLAGALEQYF
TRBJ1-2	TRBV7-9	CARSLAGHSYGYTF
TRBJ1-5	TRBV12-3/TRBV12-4	CASRDSSNQPQHF
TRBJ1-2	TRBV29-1	CSVVVREGYTF
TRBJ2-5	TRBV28	CASSFSRAQYF
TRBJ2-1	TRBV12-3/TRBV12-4	CASSLAVSGGVNEQFF
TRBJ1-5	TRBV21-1	CASSGGRTGSGRNQPQHF
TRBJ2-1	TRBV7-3	CASSLFVVSGGQFF